This is a list of T cell receptor beta chains from one sample in a study of T cell responses to AZD1222 COVID-19 vaccine. Sequencing was performed with immunoSEQ multiplex PCR; in TCRdb, only in-frame clones are kept and a portion is missing. Among about 180,000 clones listed, about 93% were seen once. The material sequenced was peripheral blood, taken 28 days after the second dose of the MenACWY control vaccine. These receptors all come from an adult who received the MenACWY meningococcal vaccine as a control. The CDR3 runs from the conserved cysteine through the conserved F or W. D genes are given only for firm matches. Clone size is stated in some rows and not others, as once, few, many or a class when expanded.

v_gene	d_gene	j_gene	abundance	CDR3nt	CDR3aa
TRBV27	-	TRBJ1-5	-	TGTGCCAGCAGTTTATCTCCGGGCAATCAGCCCCAGCATTTT	CASSLSPGNQPQHF
TRBV5-1	TRBD2	TRBJ2-3	once	TGCGCCAGCAGCTTGGGGCTAGCGGGAGCAACAAGCACAGATACGCAGTATTTT	CASSLGLAGATSTDTQYF
TRBV28	TRBD1	TRBJ1-1	-	TGTGCCATCCAGGGGGCAACACTAGATGGGAACACTGAAGCTTTCTTT	CAIQGATLDGNTEAFF
TRBV19	TRBD1	TRBJ2-5	-	TGTGCCAGTAGTATAGGCTCGGACAGGGGGGCCCAGTACTTC	CASSIGSDRGAQYF
TRBV24-1	-	TRBJ1-2	-	TGTGCCACCAGTGATCCGACAGACTATGGCTACACCTTC	CATSDPTDYGYTF
TRBV7-2	-	TRBJ1-2	-	TGTGCCAGCAGTCCCCGTCAGGGCAACTATGGCTACACCTTC	CASSPRQGNYGYTF
TRBV7-2	-	TRBJ2-7	-	TGTGCCAGCAGCTCAAGGTCGTCTCTCTACGAGCAGTACTTC	CASSSRSSLYEQYF
TRBV4-2	-	TRBJ1-3	-	TGTGCCAGCAGCCATCCTATGACCGAATCCTCTGGAAACACCATATATTTT	CASSHPMTESSGNTIYF
TRBV5-1	TRBD1	TRBJ1-2	once	TGCGCCAGCAGCTTAAGCGGGACAGGGTATGGCTACACCTTC	CASSLSGTGYGYTF
TRBV3-1/TRBV3-2	-	TRBJ1-6	few	TGTGCCAGCAGCCAAGTCGGGGTCTATTCACCCCTCCACTTT	CASSQVGVYSPLHF
TRBV15	-	TRBJ2-4	-	TGTGCCACCAGACTTGGGGACCGATCGTCCAAAAACATTCAGTACTTC	CATRLGDRSSKNIQYF
TRBV2	-	TRBJ1-4	-	TGTGCCAGCAGTGAAGCGACAGCAACTAATGAAAAACTGTTTTTT	CASSEATATNEKLFF
TRBV5-1	-	TRBJ1-2	-	TGCGCCAGCAGCAAATCAGGTGGCGACTATGGCTACACCTTC	CASSKSGGDYGYTF
TRBV4-3	-	TRBJ1-4	-	TGCGCCAGCAGCCAGGGCTATGAAAAACTGTTTTTT	CASSQGYEKLFF
TRBV29-1	-	TRBJ2-2	-	TGCAGCGCGGGACCGAACACCGGGGAGCTGTTTTTT	CSAGPNTGELFF
TRBV18	TRBD1	TRBJ2-7	-	TGTGCCAGCTCACCACGGTTCATGGACAGGGCCCACGAGCAGTACTTC	CASSPRFMDRAHEQYF
TRBV25-1	-	TRBJ1-4	-	TGTGCCAGCAGTCCCGGGAGGGAAAAACTGTTTTTT	CASSPGREKLFF
TRBV28	-	TRBJ2-6	once	TGTGCCAGCAGTATTTTTAGTACAGGGACTGGGGCCAACGTCCTGACTTTC	CASSIFSTGTGANVLTF
TRBV4-2	-	TRBJ2-2	-	TGTGCCAGCAGCGCAACAGGGCGGAACACCGGGGAGCTGTTTTTT	CASSATGRNTGELFF
TRBV19	-	TRBJ1-4	-	TGTGCCAGTAGGAAGGAACGTAATAGTGAAAAACTGTTTTTT	CASRKERNSEKLFF
TRBV28	TRBD2	TRBJ2-1	-	TGTGCCAGCAGTTTTAGGACTAGCGGAAATGAGCAGTTCTTC	CASSFRTSGNEQFF
TRBV30	-	TRBJ2-6	once	TGTGCCTGGACCGTACTTCGTAGCGAGTTCTCTGGGGCCAACGTCCTGACTTTC	CAWTVLRSEFSGANVLTF
TRBV7-9	-	TRBJ1-2	-	TGTGCCAGCAGCAGACAGAGACATAACGACTATGGCTACACCTTC	CASSRQRHNDYGYTF
TRBV19	-	TRBJ1-1	-	TGTGCCAGTAAGGAGCTAATGAACACTGAAGCTTTCTTT	CASKELMNTEAFF
TRBV30	TRBD1	TRBJ1-5	-	TGTGCCTGGGGACAGGGATATAGCAATCAGCCCCAGCATTTT	CAWGQGYSNQPQHF
TRBV27	-	TRBJ2-1	-	TGTGCCAGCAGGACACGGCCAGGGCCCTACAATGAGCAGTTCTTC	CASRTRPGPYNEQFF
TRBV3-1/TRBV3-2	TRBD1	TRBJ1-2	-	TGTGCCAGCAGCCAAGGGGACAGCTATGGCTACACCTTC	CASSQGDSYGYTF
TRBV6-6	-	TRBJ2-6	-	TGTGCCAGCAGTTCCCGGACCTCTGGGGCCAACGTCCTGACTTTC	CASSSRTSGANVLTF
TRBV28	TRBD1	TRBJ2-5	-	TGTGCCAGCGGGACAGGGGGGCGGGAGACCCAGTACTTC	CASGTGGRETQYF
TRBV19	-	TRBJ1-4	-	TGTGCCAGTAGTATAGTTGGAACAGGTAAACTGTTTTTT	CASSIVGTGKLFF
TRBV4-2	-	TRBJ2-5	few	TGTGCCAGCGCGCGGGCGAACCAAGAGACCCAGTACTTC	CASARANQETQYF
TRBV7-6	-	TRBJ1-6	-	TGTGCCAGCAGCTTAGTCACAGGGACGAATTCACCCCTCCACTTT	CASSLVTGTNSPLHF
TRBV4-1	-	TRBJ1-2	-	TGCGCCAGCACCAAACAGGGAAACTATGGCTACACCTTC	CASTKQGNYGYTF
TRBV5-4	TRBD2	TRBJ2-1	-	TGTGCCAGCAGCGCCGGGACTAGCCTCAAGGATGAGCAGTTCTTC	CASSAGTSLKDEQFF
TRBV3-1/TRBV3-2	-	TRBJ1-1	once	TGTGCCAGCAGCCAAGTCGATGTCGGGAACACTGAAGCTTTCTTT	CASSQVDVGNTEAFF